The 5 T cell receptor beta chains below were found in one sample sequenced in a study of radiotherapy plus CTLA-4 blockade in lung cancer. Generated by immunoSEQ multiplex PCR, the TCRdb table keeps only in-frame clones and is missing some. The sample has some 50,000 clones; around 69% are singletons. The input for sequencing was peripheral blood, taken from a patient treated with radiotherapy plus ipilimumab. These receptors came from a human donor with non-small cell lung cancer who had stable disease on radiotherapy plus ipilimumab.

This rearrangement joins TRBV7-7 to TRBJ2-2; 8 positions match TRBD1. V lost 5 bases to trimming and J lost 3 bases; unmatched junction nucleotides: 5. Per the germline V gene, CDR1 is SSHAT and CDR2 is FNYEAQ (reference sequence). This CDR3 contains 15 residues. The CDR3 here is CASSPGTGYTGELFF. The CDR3, as DNA: TGTGCCAGCAGCCCTGGGACAGGTTACACCGGGGAGCTGTTTTTT.

This chain connects TRBV15 to TRBJ2-1; 7 bases agree with TRBD2. Germline loops: CDR1 LNHNV, CDR2 YYDKDF (reference sequence). With 0 bases clipped from V and 6 bases from J, the junction kept 11 bases outside the gene matches. The CDR3 consists of 17 residues. The CDR3 DNA follows: TGTGCCACCAGCAGAGATACATCCGGACTAGACACCAATGAGCAGTTCTTC. Protein product: CATSRDTSGLDTNEQFF.

The chain combines TRBV30 with TRBJ2-5; 11 bases map to TRBD2. There are 13 residues in the CDR3. CDR1 is GTSNPN, CDR2 SVGIG, per germline (reference sequence). Germline trimming cut 6 bases from V and 9 bases from J; bases unmatched to any gene: 9. CDR3 sequence (DNA): TGTGCCTGCCAAATAGCGGGGGGGGCCCCCCAGTACTTC. Its protein product is CACQIAGGAPQYF.

The table lists this clone with a few counts. J is TRBJ2-7 and V is TRBV5-1; 7 bases match TRBD1. Per germline, CDR1 SGHRS and CDR2 YFSETQ. The CDR3 is 14 amino acids. After removal of 4 bases from V and 2 bases from J, the junction contained 6 bases not matched to a gene. The CDR3 reads CASSPGQQTYEQYV. CDR3 sequence (DNA): TGCGCCAGCAGCCCGGGACAGCAAACCTACGAGCAGTACGTC.

The chain couples TRBV5-4 to TRBJ2-3; TRBD1 aligns across 7 bases. CDR1 is SGHNT and CDR2 is YYREEE in the germline V gene (reference sequence). This CDR3 has 14 residues. Trimming cost V 4 bases and J 2 bases; bases outside gene matches: 4. The CDR3 nucleotides read TGTGCCAGCAGCGCGACAGGGACCACAGATACGCAGTATTTT. This encodes CASSATGTTDTQYF.